This entry lists 21 T cell receptor beta chains sequenced from one sample in a study of neurological immune-mediated disorders. MiXCR, applied by TCRdb to the 5' RACE reads, yields one record per CDR3 protein. Among 50,000 to 70,000 distinct CDR3 sequences listed, roughly 4.3% were seen once. The sequencing input was PBMCs. Receptors originate from a young man with multiple sclerosis.

This clonotype was seen at least ten times. V and J are TRBV7-2 and TRBJ1-1; TRBD1 aligns across 8 bases. The CDR3 covers 13 residues. From germline, CDR1 is SGHTA and CDR2 FQGNSA. Unmatched junction bases numbered 4, after V lost 6 bases and J lost 4 bases. CDR3 residues: CASRQTGGTEAFF. The CDR3 nucleotides are TGTGCCAGCAGGCAAACAGGGGGCACTGAAGCTTTCTTT.

To note about this clonotype: A much larger clone lies a single base off, so this may be a read error. The genes are TRBV18 and TRBJ2-7, with D unresolved. The germline CDR1 and CDR2 sequences are KGHSH and LQKENI. With 3 bases removed from V and 4 bases from J, the gap between germline ends came to 7 bases. There are 12 residues in the CDR3. CDR3 nucleotide sequence: TGTGCCAGCTCACCCGTGGGATACGAGCAGTACGTC. Encoded protein: CASSPVGYEQYV.

This clonotype appeared many times. The chain joins TRBV7-3 to TRBJ1-3; perhaps TRBD1 as D (5 bases). The germline V and J ends were trimmed by 2 bases and 7 bases, with 12 bases remaining between them. This CDR3 region has 14 residues. Per the germline V gene, CDR1 is SGHTA and CDR2 is FQGTGA. CDR3 bases: TGTGCCAGCAGCTTACAGGGTGGATCGAACACCATATATTTT. Its translation is CASSLQGGSNTIYF.

The chain uses TRBV5-6 and TRBJ1-1, with D unclear. Germline-derived CDR1 and CDR2 are SGHDT and YYEEEE. Deletions cut 6 bases from V and 5 bases from J, with 11 bases between. The CDR3 extends over 12 amino acids. The chain's CDR3 is CASKRSRTEAFF. The CDR3 DNA reads as TGTGCCAGCAAAAGATCGCGAACTGAAGCTTTCTTT. The full variable domain, its missing parts supplied by reference TRBV5-6 and TRBJ1-1, is DAGVTQSPTHLIKTRGQQVTLRCSPKSGHDTVSWYQQALGQGPQFIFQYYEEEERQRGNFPDRFSGHQFPNYSSELNVNALLLGDSALYLCASKRSRTEAFFGQGTRLTVV.

In nucleotides, the CDR3 is TGCAGTGCTGGAAGACAGGGGGCCGGGGAGCTGTTTTTT. Protein product: CSAGRQGAGELFF. V and J are TRBV20-1 and TRBJ2-2; 9 nucleotides line up with TRBD1. Germline loops: CDR1 DFQATT, CDR2 SNEGSKA (reference sequence). With V trimmed by 5 bases and J by 6 bases, 4 bases remained unmatched. CDR3 size: 13 residues.

In its sample, this clonotype was seen many times. The rearrangement links TRBV20-1 to TRBJ1-2; a possible D gene is TRBD1 (6 bases). Germline-derived CDR1 and CDR2 are DFQATT and SNEGSKA (reference sequence). The length of the CDR3 is 14 residues. Trimming shortened V by 6 bases and J by 4 bases, and 18 bases separated the two germline ends. CDR3 coding DNA: TGCAGTGCCGCGCCTGCCCGAGGGGGCTATGGCTACACCTTC. Translating it yields CSAAPARGGYGYTF.

This clonotype was counted a few times. The chain carries TRBV6-1 and TRBJ2-2; TRBD2 matches at 7 bases. Germline lookup yields CDR1 MNHNS and CDR2 SASEGT. J was trimmed by 1 base and V by 2 bases; bases with no gene match: 4. The CDR3 is 16 amino acids. The CDR3 DNA sequence: TGTGCCAGCAGTGAAATGGGAGGGTTGAACACCGGGGAGCTGTTTTTT. Encoded protein: CASSEMGGLNTGELFF.

This clonotype appeared many times. The genes are TRBV6-1 and TRBJ2-7; D call uncertain. V was trimmed by 7 bases and J by 3 bases, leaving 7 bases between them. Germline lookup yields CDR1 MNHNS and CDR2 SASEGT. The CDR3 covers 11 residues. CDR3 DNA: TGTGCCAGCACAGATTACTACGAGCAGTACTTC. It specifies CASTDYYEQYF.

This clonotype has only a few counts. V gene TRBV7-9 combines with J gene TRBJ1-1, with unresolved D. CDR3 length: 12 residues. Trimming cost V 7 bases and J 0 bases, with 6 bases left between them. Germline V gives CDR1 SEHNR, CDR2 FQNEAQ (reference sequence). The CDR3: CASTEMNTEAFF. CDR3 DNA sequence: TGTGCCAGCACCGAAATGAACACTGAAGCTTTCTTT.

This clonotype was detected many times. This chain joins TRBV10-1 and TRBJ2-3; tentative D call: TRBD2 (6 bases). Trimming removed 6 bases at V and 2 bases at J, with 15 bases between. The CDR3 runs to 15 residues. The germline V gene encodes CDR1 WNHNN and CDR2 SYGVQD (reference sequence). The CDR3 reads CASSRGDPTTDTQYF. The CDR3, as DNA: TGCGCCAGCAGCCGCGGGGACCCGACCACAGATACGCAGTATTTT.

A word on this clonotype: At one of its ends the junction is not consistent with the germline gene, which may arise from a read error. The chain uses TRBV28 and TRBJ1-5; D is uncertain. CDR3 size: 14 residues. CDR1 is MDHEN, CDR2 SYDVKM, per germline. The CDR3 bases are TGTGCCAGCAGTTCATCAGGAAACAATCAGCCCCAGAATTTT. This translates into CASSSSGNNQPQNF.

This clonotype was recorded at least ten times. The V call is TRBV27, the J call TRBJ2-3; TRBD2 is a possible D gene (5 bases). The V and J ends lost 2 bases and 0 bases respectively, with 15 bases between them. Germline V gene data show CDR1 as MNHEY and CDR2 as SMNVEV (reference sequence). This CDR3 comprises 17 residues. The DNA of the CDR3 is TGTGCCAGCAGTTTAAGAGGCAGACTAATTAGCACAGATACGCAGTATTTT. It encodes CASSLRGRLISTDTQYF.

This clonotype was seen ten or more times. V and J are TRBV12-3 or TRBV12-4 and TRBJ1-5; no definite D call. V was trimmed by 9 bases and J by 0 bases, leaving 6 bases between them. This CDR3 is 12 amino acids long. The CDR3: CARQYSNQPQHF. In DNA form, the CDR3 reads TGTGCCAGACAGTATAGCAATCAGCCCCAGCATTTT.

This clonotype was found many times. The gene calls are TRBV12-3 or TRBV12-4 and TRBJ1-2; a weak D match, TRBD1 (6 bases). The CDR3 is 13 residues long. Trimming took 3 bases from V and 7 from J, leaving 12 bases between them. CDR3 DNA: TGTGCCAGCAGTTTCTGGGGGGCTCCTGGCTACACCTTC. Translating gives CASSFWGAPGYTF.

This clonotype was detected many times. The chain recombines TRBV3-1 with TRBJ1-1, with D tentatively TRBD1 (5 bases). This CDR3 contains 17 residues. CDR1 is LGHDT, CDR2 YNNKEL, per germline (reference sequence). V lost 4 bases and J 3 bases, leaving 21 bases between the germline ends. The CDR3 DNA follows: TGTGCCAGCAGCCCCGATGAGTGGGGACGCGTGTACACTGAAGCTTTCTTT. It codes for CASSPDEWGRVYTEAFF.

The table lists this clonotype with many counts. The chain couples TRBV6-5 to TRBJ2-7; a weak D match, TRBD2 (5 bases). V was clipped by 11 bases and J by 6 bases, with 8 bases between them. CDR1 MNHEY and CDR2 SVGAGI come from the germline V gene. The CDR3 length is 9 residues. In DNA, the CDR3 is TGTGCCGGCGGGTTCGAGCAGTACTTC. It encodes CAGGFEQYF.

Ten or more counts support this clonotype. The chain combines TRBV6-2 or TRBV6-3 with TRBJ1-1; tentatively, D is TRBD1 (6 bases). The V end was cut by 2 bases, the J end by 5 bases, with 18 bases between. The CDR3 spans 16 residues. Per the germline V gene, CDR1 is MNHEY and CDR2 is SVGEGT. The CDR3 coding sequence is TGTGCCAGCAGTTACGTCCAGGGGTTTTCGAGGACTGAAGCTTTCTTT. This sequence encodes CASSYVQGFSRTEAFF.

This clonotype was counted many times. The chain joins TRBV12-3 or TRBV12-4 to TRBJ1-3; D gene ambiguous. The CDR3 sequence is 12 residues long. V was shortened by 8 bases and J by 4 bases, with 9 bases between the two germline ends. Here the CDR3 reads CASRGYGNTIYF. CDR3 in DNA: TGTGCCAGCCGTGGCTACGGAAACACCATATATTTT.

This clonotype was seen ten or more times. The CDR3 region has the DNA TGCAGTGCTAGAGATTGGACAACGAACACTGAAGCTTTCTTT. Amino acids: CSARDWTTNTEAFF. This chain uses TRBV20-1 with TRBJ1-1, with D perhaps TRBD1 (5 bases). CDR3 length: 14 residues. V dropped 0 bases and J dropped 1 base, with 9 bases sitting between them. Germline-derived CDR1 and CDR2 are DFQATT and SNEGSKA (reference sequence).

This clonotype was counted many times. V usage is TRBV12-3 or TRBV12-4 and J usage is TRBJ1-2, with D uncertain. The CDR3 runs to 13 residues. V lost 3 bases, J lost 6 bases, and 11 bases lay in between. DNA for the CDR3: TGTGCCAGCAGTTTGGGCAGTCCTGATGGCTACACCTTC. It yields the protein CASSLGSPDGYTF.

The sample holds many counts of this clonotype. The chain employs TRBV5-1 and TRBJ2-5; 9 bases match TRBD1. This CDR3 has 13 amino acids. CDR1 SGHRS and CDR2 YFSETQ come from the germline V gene. V trimming: 3 bases; J trimming: 5 bases; junction bases outside the gene matches: 2. This CDR3 is CASSSGTGETQYF. The CDR3 nucleotides read TGCGCCAGCAGCTCCGGGACAGGGGAGACCCAGTACTTC.